This entry features one T cell receptor beta chain sequence. Authors' methods: Reference gene primer amplification gave nucleated cell count estimates. Sequenced by immunoSEQ multiplex PCR; TCRdb stores in-frame clones only, minus some. That table supplies the V and J calls and clone size; D and trimming were determined from the DNA. The sample gives approximately 110,000 clones, about three quarters of which show up once; 19% is in the top ten. The data originate from a study of blood T cell repertoires in COVID-19. Looking at the study overall: The United States, Italy and Spain supplied acute and convalescent COVID-19 samples. T cells, B-cell-depleted T cells, or PBMCs provided the cDNA or gDNA that served as material.

The clonotype was recovered from an older woman with acute or convalescent COVID-19. The sequenced sample consisted of peripheral blood.

The chain's CDR3 is CASSLGGVNTEAFF. The CDR3 DNA follows: TGTGCCAGCAGCTTAGGGGGAGTGAACACTGAAGCTTTCTTT. The rearrangement links TRBV7-2 to TRBJ1-1, with D unresolved. Trimming left V 1 base short and J 0 bases short, with 6 bases between. The CDR3 is 14 residues long. Germline lookup yields CDR1 SGHTA and CDR2 FQGNSA.